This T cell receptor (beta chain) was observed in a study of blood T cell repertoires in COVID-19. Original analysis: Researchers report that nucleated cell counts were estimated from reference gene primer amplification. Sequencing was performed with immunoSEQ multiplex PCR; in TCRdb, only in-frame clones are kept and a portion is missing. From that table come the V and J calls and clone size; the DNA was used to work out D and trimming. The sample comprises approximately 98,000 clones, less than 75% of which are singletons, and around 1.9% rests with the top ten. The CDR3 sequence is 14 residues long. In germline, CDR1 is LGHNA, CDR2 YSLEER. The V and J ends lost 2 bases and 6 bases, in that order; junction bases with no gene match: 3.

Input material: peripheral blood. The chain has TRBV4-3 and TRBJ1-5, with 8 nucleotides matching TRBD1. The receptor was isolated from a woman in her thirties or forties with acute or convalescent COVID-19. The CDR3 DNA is TGCGCCAGCAGCCAACAGACAGGGGCTCAGCCCCAGCATTTT. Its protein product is CASSQQTGAQPQHF.